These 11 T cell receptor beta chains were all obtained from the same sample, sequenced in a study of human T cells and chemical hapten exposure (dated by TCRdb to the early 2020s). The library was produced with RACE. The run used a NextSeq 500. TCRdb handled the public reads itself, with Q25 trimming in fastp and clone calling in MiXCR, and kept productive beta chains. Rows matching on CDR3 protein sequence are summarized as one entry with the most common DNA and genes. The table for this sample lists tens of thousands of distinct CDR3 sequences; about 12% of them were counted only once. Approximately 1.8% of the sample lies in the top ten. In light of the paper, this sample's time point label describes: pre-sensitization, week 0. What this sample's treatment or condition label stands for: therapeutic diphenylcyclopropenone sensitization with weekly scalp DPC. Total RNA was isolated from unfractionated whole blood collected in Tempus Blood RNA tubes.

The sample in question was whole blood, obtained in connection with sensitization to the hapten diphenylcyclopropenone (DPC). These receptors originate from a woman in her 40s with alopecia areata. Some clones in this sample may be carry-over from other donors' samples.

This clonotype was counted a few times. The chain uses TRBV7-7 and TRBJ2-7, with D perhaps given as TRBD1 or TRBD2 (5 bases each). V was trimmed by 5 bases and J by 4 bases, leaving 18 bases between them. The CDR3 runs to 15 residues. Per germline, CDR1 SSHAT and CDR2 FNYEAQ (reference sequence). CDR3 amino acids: CASSLRMGPPYEQYF. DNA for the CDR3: TGTGCCAGCAGCCTGCGGATGGGACCCCCTTACGAGCAGTACTTC.

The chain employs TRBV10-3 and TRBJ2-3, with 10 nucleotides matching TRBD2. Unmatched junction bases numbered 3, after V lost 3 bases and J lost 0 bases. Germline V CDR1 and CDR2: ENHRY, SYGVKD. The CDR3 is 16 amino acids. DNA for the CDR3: TGTGCCATCAGTGACGCACTAGCGGGGAGCACAGATACGCAGTATTTT. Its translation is CAISDALAGSTDTQYF.

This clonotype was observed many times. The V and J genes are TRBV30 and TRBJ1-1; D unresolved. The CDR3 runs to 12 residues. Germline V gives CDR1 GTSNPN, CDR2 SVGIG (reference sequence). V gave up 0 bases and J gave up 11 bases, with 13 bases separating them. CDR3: CAWSVGSVRAFF. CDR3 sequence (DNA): TGTGCCTGGAGTGTAGGTTCAGTACGCGCTTTCTTT.

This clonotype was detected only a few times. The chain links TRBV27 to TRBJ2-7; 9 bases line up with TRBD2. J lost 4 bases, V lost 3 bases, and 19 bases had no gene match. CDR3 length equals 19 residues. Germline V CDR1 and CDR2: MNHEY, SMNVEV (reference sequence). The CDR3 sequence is CASSFLRPGASGKGYEQYF. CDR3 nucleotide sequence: TGTGCCAGCAGTTTTCTTCGCCCAGGGGCTAGCGGGAAAGGATACGAGCAGTACTTC.

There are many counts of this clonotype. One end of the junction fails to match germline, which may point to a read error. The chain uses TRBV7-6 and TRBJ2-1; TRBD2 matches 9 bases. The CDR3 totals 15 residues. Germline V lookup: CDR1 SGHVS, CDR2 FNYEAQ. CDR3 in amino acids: CASSIAGVGDNEQFF. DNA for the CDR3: TGTGCCAGCAGCATAGCGGGAGTCGGGGACAATGAGCAGTTCTTC.

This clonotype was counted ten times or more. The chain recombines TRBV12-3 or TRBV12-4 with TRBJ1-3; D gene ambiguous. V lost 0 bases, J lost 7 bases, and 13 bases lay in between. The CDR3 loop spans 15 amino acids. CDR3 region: CASSLAPGPSNTIYF. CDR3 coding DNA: TGTGCCAGCAGTTTAGCGCCCGGCCCTTCGAACACCATATATTTT.

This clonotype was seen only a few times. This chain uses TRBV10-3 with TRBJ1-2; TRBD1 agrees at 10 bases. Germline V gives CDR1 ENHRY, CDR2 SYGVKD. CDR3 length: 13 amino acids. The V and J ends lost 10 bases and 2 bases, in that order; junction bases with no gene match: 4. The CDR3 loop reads CATGTGENYGYTF. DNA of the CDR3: TGTGCCACCGGGACAGGGGAGAACTATGGCTACACCTTC.

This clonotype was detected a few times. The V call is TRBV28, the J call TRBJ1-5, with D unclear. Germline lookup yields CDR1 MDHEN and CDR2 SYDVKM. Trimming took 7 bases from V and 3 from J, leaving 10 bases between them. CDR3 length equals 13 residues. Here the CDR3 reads CASTSPYNQPQHF. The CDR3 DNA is TGTGCCAGCACGAGCCCTTACAATCAGCCCCAGCATTTT.

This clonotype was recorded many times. DNA for the CDR3: TGCAGTGCTAGACCTCCCGTAGGGCCCGGAAACGAGCAGTACTTC. This gives the protein CSARPPVGPGNEQYF. The V gene is TRBV20-1, the J gene TRBJ2-7, with D unresolved. Trimming removed 2 bases from V and 5 bases from J, with 19 bases in between. This CDR3 has 15 residues. The germline CDR1 and CDR2 sequences are DFQATT and SNEGSKA (reference sequence).

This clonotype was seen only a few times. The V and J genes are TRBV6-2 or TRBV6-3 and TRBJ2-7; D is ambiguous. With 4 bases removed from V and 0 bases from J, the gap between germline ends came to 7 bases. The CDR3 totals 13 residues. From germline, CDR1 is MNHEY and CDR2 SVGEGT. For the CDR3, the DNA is TGTGCCAGCAGTTCGCCGGCCTCCTACGAGCAGTACTTC. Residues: CASSSPASYEQYF.

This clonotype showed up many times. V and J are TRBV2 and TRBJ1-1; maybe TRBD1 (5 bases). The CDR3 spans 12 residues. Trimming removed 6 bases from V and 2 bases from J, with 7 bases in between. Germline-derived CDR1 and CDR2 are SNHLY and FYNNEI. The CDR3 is CASRTVNTEAFF. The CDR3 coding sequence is TGTGCCAGCAGGACAGTTAACACTGAAGCTTTCTTT.